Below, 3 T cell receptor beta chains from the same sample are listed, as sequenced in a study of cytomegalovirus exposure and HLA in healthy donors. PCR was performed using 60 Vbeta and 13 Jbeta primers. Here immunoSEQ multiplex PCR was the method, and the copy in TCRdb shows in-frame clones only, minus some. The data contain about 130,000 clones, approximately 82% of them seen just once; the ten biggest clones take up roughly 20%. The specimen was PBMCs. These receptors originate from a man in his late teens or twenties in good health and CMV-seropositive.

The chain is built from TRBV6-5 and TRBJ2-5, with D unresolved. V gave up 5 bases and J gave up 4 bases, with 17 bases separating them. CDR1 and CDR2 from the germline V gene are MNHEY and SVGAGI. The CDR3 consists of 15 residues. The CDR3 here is CASSHNNGVSETQYF. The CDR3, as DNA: TGTGCCAGCAGTCATAATAACGGTGTGTCAGAGACCCAGTACTTC.

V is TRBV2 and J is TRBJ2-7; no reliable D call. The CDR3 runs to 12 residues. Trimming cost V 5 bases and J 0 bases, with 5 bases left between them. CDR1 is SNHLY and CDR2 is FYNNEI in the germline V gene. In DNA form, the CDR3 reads TGTGCCAGCAGTCTAGGCTCCTACGAGCAGTACTTC. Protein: CASSLGSYEQYF.

The CDR3 nucleotides read TGTGCCAGCAGCTTGGGAGGGTCCACGAACACTGAAGCTTTCTTT. Amino acid sequence: CASSLGGSTNTEAFF. The rearrangement links TRBV5-4 to TRBJ1-1; D remains ambiguous. CDR3 length: 15 amino acids. The germline V and J ends were trimmed by 0 bases and 1 base, with 10 bases remaining between them. The germline CDR1 and CDR2 sequences are SGHNT and YYREEE (reference sequence).